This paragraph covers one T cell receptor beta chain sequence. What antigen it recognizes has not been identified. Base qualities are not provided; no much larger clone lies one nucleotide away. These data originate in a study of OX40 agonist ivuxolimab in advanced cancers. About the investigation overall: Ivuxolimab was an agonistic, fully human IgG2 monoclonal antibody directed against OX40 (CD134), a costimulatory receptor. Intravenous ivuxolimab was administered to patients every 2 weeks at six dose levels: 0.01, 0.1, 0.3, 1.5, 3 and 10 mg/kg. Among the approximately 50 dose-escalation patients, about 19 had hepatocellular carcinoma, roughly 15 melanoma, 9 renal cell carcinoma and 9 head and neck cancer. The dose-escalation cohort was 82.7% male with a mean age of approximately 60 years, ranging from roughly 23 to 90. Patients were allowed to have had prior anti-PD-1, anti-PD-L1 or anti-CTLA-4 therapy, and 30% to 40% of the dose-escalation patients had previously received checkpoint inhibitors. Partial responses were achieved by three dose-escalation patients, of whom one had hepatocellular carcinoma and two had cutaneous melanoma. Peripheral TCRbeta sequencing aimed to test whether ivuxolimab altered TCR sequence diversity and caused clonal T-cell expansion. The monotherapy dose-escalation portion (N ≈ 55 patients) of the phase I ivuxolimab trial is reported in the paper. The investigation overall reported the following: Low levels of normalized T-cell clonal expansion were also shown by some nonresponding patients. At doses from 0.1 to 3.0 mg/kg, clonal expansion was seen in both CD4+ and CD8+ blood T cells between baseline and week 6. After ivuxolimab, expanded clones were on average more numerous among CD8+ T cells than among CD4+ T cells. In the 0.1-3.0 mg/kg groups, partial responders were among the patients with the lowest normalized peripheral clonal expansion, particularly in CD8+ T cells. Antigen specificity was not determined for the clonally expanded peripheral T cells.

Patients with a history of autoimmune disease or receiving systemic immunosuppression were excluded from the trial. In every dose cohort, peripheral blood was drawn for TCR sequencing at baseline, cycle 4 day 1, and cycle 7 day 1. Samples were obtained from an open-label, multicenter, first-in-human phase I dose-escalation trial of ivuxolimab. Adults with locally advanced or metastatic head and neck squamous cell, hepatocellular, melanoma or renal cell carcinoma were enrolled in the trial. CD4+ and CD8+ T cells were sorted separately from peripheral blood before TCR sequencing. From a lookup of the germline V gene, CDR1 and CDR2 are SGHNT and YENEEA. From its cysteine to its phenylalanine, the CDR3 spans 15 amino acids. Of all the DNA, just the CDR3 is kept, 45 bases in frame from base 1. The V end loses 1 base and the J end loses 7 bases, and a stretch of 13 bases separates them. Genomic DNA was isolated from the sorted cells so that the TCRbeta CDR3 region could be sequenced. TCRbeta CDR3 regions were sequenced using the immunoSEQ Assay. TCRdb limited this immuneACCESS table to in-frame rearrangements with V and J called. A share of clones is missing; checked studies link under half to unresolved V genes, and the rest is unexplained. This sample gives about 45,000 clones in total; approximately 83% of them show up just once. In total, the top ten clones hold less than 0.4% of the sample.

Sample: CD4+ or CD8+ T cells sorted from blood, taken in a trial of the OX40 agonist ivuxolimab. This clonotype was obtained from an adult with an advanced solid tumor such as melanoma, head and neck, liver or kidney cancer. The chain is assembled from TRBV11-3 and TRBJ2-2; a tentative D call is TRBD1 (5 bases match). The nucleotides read TGTGCCAGCAGCTTAGCCCCGCAGGGCCACGGGGAGCTGTTTTTT. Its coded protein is CASSLAPQGHGELFF.